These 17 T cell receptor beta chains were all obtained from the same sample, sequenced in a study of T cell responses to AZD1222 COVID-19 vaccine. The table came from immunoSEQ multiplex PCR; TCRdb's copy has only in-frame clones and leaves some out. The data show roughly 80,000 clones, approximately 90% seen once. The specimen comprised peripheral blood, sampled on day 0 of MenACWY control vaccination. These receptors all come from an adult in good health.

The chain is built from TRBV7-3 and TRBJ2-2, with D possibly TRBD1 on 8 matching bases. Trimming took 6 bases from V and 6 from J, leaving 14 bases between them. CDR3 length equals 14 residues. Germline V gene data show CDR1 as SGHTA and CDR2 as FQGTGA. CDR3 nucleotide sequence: TGTGCCAGCAGGAGGACAGGGAGGGCCGGGGAGCTGTTTTTT. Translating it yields CASRRTGRAGELFF.

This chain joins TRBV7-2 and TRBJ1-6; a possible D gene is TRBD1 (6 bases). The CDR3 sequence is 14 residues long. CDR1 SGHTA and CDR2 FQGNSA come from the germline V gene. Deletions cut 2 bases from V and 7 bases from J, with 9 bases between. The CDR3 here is CASSLFQGNSPLHF. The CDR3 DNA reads TGTGCCAGCAGCTTATTTCAGGGGAATTCACCCCTCCACTTT.

The CDR3 is CASSGLAGVGYEQYF. In DNA form, the CDR3 reads TGTGCCAGCAGCGGACTAGCGGGAGTAGGATACGAGCAGTACTTC. The rearrangement uses TRBV27 and TRBJ2-7; 13 bases match TRBD2. CDR1 is MNHEY and CDR2 is SMNVEV in the germline V gene (reference sequence). The CDR3 is 15 amino acids. Trimming at V came to 6 bases and at J to 4 bases, leaving 6 bases not matched to a gene.

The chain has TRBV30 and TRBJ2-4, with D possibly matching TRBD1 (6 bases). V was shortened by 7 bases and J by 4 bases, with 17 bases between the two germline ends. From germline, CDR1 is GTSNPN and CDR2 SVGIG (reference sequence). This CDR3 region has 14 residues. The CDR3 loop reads CAFYRRQAKNIQYF. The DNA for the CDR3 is TGTGCCTTCTATCGCCGACAGGCGAAAAACATTCAGTACTTC.

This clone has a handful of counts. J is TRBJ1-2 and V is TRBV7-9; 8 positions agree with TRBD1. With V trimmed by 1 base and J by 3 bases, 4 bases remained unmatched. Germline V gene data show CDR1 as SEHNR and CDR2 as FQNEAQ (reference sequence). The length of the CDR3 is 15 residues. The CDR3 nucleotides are TGTGCCAGCAGCTTAGGCGTGACAGGGGACTATGGCTACACCTTC. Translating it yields CASSLGVTGDYGYTF.

CDR3 coding DNA: TGTGCCAGCGGATACAGGGAGATGAACACTGAAGCTTTCTTT. It translates to CASGYREMNTEAFF. This chain joins TRBV28 and TRBJ1-1; a weak D match, TRBD1 (6 bases). The ends were cut back, 8 bases at V and 0 bases at J, with 13 bases in the middle. This CDR3 has 14 amino acids. Germline CDR1 MDHEN, CDR2 SYDVKM.

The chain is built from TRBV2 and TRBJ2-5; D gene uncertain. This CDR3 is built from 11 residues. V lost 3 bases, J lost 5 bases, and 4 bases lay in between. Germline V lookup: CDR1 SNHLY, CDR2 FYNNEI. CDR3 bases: TGTGCCAGCAGTGATACCGAGACCCAGTACTTC. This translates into CASSDTETQYF.

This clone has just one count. The CDR3 loop reads CASSEEVNYGYTF. CDR3 bases: TGCGCCAGCAGTGAGGAGGTTAACTATGGCTACACCTTC. J is TRBJ1-2 and V is TRBV10-1, with no clear D. V dropped 2 bases and J dropped 1 base, with 5 bases sitting between them. The CDR3 spans 13 residues. Germline loops: CDR1 WNHNN, CDR2 SYGVQD (reference sequence).

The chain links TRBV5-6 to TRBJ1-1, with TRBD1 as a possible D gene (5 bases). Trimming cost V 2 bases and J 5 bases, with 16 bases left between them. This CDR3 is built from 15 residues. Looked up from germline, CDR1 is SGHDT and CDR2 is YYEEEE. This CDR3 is CASSFNRLGKTEAFF. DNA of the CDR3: TGTGCCAGCAGCTTTAACAGGTTGGGGAAGACTGAAGCTTTCTTT.

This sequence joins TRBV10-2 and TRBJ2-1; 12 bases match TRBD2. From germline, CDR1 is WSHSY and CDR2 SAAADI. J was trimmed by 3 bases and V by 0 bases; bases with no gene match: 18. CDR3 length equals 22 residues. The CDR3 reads CASSESISGSLAGGGRYNEQFF. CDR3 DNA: TGCGCCAGCAGTGAGTCGATCTCAGGGAGCCTAGCGGGAGGGGGACGCTACAATGAGCAGTTCTTC.

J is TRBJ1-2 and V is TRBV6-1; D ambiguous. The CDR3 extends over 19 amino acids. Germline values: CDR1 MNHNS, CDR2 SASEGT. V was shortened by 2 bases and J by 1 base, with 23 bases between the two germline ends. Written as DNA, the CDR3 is TGTGCCAGCAGTGAACGTGTTTTTTATGGTGACCAACTTAACTATGGCTACACCTTC. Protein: CASSERVFYGDQLNYGYTF.

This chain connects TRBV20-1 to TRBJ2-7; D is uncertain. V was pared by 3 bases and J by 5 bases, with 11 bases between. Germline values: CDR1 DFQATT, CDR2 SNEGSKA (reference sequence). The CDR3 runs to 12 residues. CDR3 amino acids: CSASPSLNEQYF. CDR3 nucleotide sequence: TGCAGTGCTAGTCCTAGTTTGAACGAGCAGTACTTC.

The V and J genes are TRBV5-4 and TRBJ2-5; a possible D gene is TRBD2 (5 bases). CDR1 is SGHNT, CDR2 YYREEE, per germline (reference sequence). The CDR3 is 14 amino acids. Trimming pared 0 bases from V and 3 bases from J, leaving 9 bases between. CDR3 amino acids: CASSLGLGKETQYF. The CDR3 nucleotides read TGTGCCAGCAGCTTGGGACTCGGGAAAGAGACCCAGTACTTC.

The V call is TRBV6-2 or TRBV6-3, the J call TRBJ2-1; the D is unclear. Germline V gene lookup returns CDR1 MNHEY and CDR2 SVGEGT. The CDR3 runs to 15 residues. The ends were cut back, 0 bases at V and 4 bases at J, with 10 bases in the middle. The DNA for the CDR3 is TGTGCCAGCAGTTACTCGCAGAAAGCTTACAATGAGCAGTTCTTC. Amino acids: CASSYSQKAYNEQFF.

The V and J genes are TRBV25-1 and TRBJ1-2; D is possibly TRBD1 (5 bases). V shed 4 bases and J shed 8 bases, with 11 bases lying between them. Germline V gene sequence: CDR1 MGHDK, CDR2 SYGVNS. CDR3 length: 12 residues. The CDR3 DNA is TGTGCCAGCAGTGGTGGGGGAGGCGGCTACACCTTC. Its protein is CASSGGGGGYTF.

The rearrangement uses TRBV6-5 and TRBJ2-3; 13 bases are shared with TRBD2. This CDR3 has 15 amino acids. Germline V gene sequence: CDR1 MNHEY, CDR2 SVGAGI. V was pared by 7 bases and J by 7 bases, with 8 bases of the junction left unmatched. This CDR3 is CASTRTSGGTHTQYF. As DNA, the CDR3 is TGTGCCAGCACCCGGACTAGCGGGGGTACACATACGCAGTATTTT.

The CDR3 region is CASSVFDREYTGELFF. CDR3 coding DNA: TGTGCCAGCAGTGTCTTCGACAGGGAGTACACCGGGGAGCTGTTTTTT. J is TRBJ2-2 and V is TRBV6-4; 7 nucleotides align to TRBD1. CDR3 length: 16 residues. V gave up 4 bases and J gave up 3 bases; unmatched junction bases: 8. Per the germline V gene, CDR1 is MRHNA and CDR2 is SNTAGT.